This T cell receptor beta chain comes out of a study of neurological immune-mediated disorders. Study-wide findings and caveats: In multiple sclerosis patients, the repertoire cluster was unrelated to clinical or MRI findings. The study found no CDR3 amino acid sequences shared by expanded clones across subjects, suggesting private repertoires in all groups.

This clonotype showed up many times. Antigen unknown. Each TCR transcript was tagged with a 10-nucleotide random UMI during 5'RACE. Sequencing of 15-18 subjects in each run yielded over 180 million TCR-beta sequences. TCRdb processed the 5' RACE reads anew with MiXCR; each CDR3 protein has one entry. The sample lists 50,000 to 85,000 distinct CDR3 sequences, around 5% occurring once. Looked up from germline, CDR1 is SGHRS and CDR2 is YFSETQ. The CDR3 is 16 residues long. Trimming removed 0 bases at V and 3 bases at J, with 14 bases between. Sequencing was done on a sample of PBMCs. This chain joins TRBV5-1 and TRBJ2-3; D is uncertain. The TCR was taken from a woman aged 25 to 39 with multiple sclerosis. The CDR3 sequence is CASSLGFPLGTDTQYF. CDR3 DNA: TGCGCCAGCAGCTTGGGGTTCCCCCTTGGGACAGATACGCAGTATTTT.